This note documents a single TCR beta chain sequence. What it binds is not known. Trimming pared 0 bases from V and 8 bases from J, leaving 15 bases between. This CDR3 is built from 15 residues. Germline CDR1 reads SGHRS; CDR2 reads YFSETQ. Time point meaning: patch test 1, 2 weeks after DPC sensitization. Stated treatment: therapeutic diphenylcyclopropenone sensitization with weekly scalp DPC. Ahead of each patch test application, blood was drawn. The sample originates from a study of human T cells and chemical hapten exposure. Study summary: Sensitization involved placing 2% DPC onto a 2 cm by 2 cm region of upper inner arm skin.

TCRdb reprocessed the RACE reads via MiXCR and lists one record per CDR3 protein. Of tens of thousands of distinct CDR3 sequences in the sample, approximately 12% were seen once. Study results and caveats: Expanded TCR sets contained significantly more large CDR3 similarity clusters than controls.

This specimen was whole blood, taken in connection with sensitization to the hapten diphenylcyclopropenone (DPC). The chain employs TRBV5-1 and TRBJ2-4, with D possibly matching TRBD2 (5 bases). The receptor's source is a woman between 45 and 60 years old with alopecia areata. Some clones in this sample may be carry-over from other donors' samples. CDR3 amino acids: CASSLAGVEGDIQYF. As DNA, the CDR3 is TGCGCCAGCAGCTTGGCCGGGGTTGAGGGCGACATTCAGTACTTC.